The 4 T cell receptor beta chains below all came from one sample that was sequenced in a study of OX40 agonist ivuxolimab in advanced cancers. Data came from immunoSEQ multiplex PCR; TCRdb stores just in-frame clones and leaves some out. The sample lists roughly 80,000 clones, approximately 91% seen once, with approximately 0.69% in the top ten. The input for sequencing was CD4+ or CD8+ T cells sorted from blood, taken in a trial of the OX40 agonist ivuxolimab. The source of these receptors is an adult with an advanced solid tumor such as melanoma, head and neck, liver or kidney cancer.

The chain combines TRBV23-1 with TRBJ2-3; 15 bases line up with TRBD2. TRBV23-1 counts as an open reading frame of uncertain function. This CDR3 has 16 residues. The V and J ends lost 2 bases and 3 bases, in that order; junction bases with no gene match: 0. DNA for the CDR3: TGCGCCAGCAGTCAAGGGACTAGCGGGAGGACAGATACGCAGTATTTT. This translates into CASSQGTSGRTDTQYF.

This clone showed up many times. This chain connects TRBV7-3 to TRBJ2-1, with 8 positions matching TRBD1. CDR3 length equals 14 residues. The V gene end was trimmed by 4 bases and the J gene end by 8 bases; junction bases not matched to a gene: 7. CDR1 and CDR2 from the germline V gene are SGHTA and FQGTGA. In nucleotides, the CDR3 is TGTGCCAGCAGCTCGTCAGGGGGCGGGGATGAGCAGTTCTTC. This codes for CASSSSGGGDEQFF. The variable domain in full, completed from reference TRBV7-3 and TRBJ2-1, reads GAGVSQTPSNKVTEKGKYVELRCDPISGHTALYWYRQSLGQGPEFLIYFQGTGAADDSGLPNDRFFAVRPEGSVSTLKIQRTERGDSAVYLCASSSSGGGDEQFFGPGTRLTVL.

The V call is TRBV6-1, the J call TRBJ1-3; D unclear. The V and J ends lost 3 bases and 11 bases respectively, with 8 bases between them. The CDR3 runs to 11 residues. The germline CDR1 and CDR2 sequences are MNHNS and SASEGT. The chain's CDR3 is CASSEFLAIYF. The CDR3 bases are TGTGCCAGCAGTGAGTTCTTGGCCATATATTTT.

About this clone: Other DNA variants within this sample encode the same CDR3. The chain joins TRBV4-3 to TRBJ1-2; no reliable D call. The germline V and J ends were trimmed by 0 bases and 0 bases, with 5 bases remaining between them. This CDR3 spans 14 amino acids. Germline assignment: CDR1 LGHNA and CDR2 YSLEER. The CDR3 loop reads CASSQDTANYGYTF. CDR3 nucleotide sequence: TGCGCCAGCAGCCAAGACACAGCTAACTATGGCTACACCTTC.